Here is one T cell receptor beta chain with its context. What it binds is not known. The record originates from a study of shared clonotypes between healthy human individuals. Study as a whole: Donors were two women and three men aged 18 to 49. Researchers assigned three CD4 naive, three CD4 memory, two CD8 naive and one CD8 memory plate to each donor. Notes on the study in general: Naive subsets tended to show greater estimated richness than memory subsets. Clonotypes not shared had lower generation probabilities than those common to all four donors.

This table comes from immunoSEQ multiplex PCR, and its TCRdb copy is limited to in-frame clones, with some not included. There are around 2.5 million clones in the sample; approximately 94% occur only once, and 0.36% lies in the top ten. The receptor was derived from a man aged 18 to 29 in good health. Some clones in this sample may be carry-over from other donors' samples. The sequencing sample was made of naive CD4+ T cells from PBMCs. The subset is: CD45RA+ positively selected.

The CDR3 spells CATPGQGSSIGNTEAFF. CDR3 nucleotides: TGTGCCACTCCGGGACAGGGATCTTCTATAGGGAACACTGAAGCTTTCTTT. The chain carries TRBV2 and TRBJ1-1; 9 bases match TRBD1. The J segment lost 1 base and the V segment lost 10 bases, leaving 16 bases of the junction unmatched. The CDR3 spans 17 residues. Germline V gene lookup returns CDR1 SNHLY and CDR2 FYNNEI. The full variable domain, in which reference TRBV2 and TRBJ1-1 provide the parts outside the CDR3, is EPEVTQTPSHQVTQMGQEVILRCVPISNHLYFYWYRQILGQKVEFLVSFYNNEISEKSEIFDDQFSVERPDGSNFTLKIRSTKLEDSAMYFCATPGQGSSIGNTEAFFGQGTRLTVV.